Here is one TCR beta chain with its context. Its target is not known. Each patient came to thyroid surgery without any prior treatment (of any kind). Through MiXCR, TCRdb re-clonotyped the PCR reads. Found here are approximately 30,000 clones, roughly 15% of them singletons; the top ten hold around 16%. The data originate from a study of metastatic and nonmetastatic thyroid tumors. Turning to the study itself: Repertoire comparisons spanned blood and tumor or nodule tissue from malignant and benign thyroid patients.

V dropped 3 bases and J dropped 0 bases, with 17 bases sitting between them. The CDR3 runs to 16 residues. The V gene's germline CDR1 is GTSNPN and CDR2 SVGIG (reference sequence). Points from the study as a whole: Relative to benign nodules, malignant thyroid tumors were reportedly characterized by significantly elevated TCR beta diversity in blood and tumor.

This chain connects TRBV30 to TRBJ1-2; D unclear. The sequenced material came from blood. The sequence was collected from a male donor with papillary thyroid cancer or a benign thyroid nodule (not recorded which). Some clones in this sample may be carry-over from other donors' samples. The DNA for the CDR3 is TGTGCCTGGAGGGATAATCAGATGGACTCTAACTATGGCTACACCTTC. It specifies CAWRDNQMDSNYGYTF.